These 30 T cell receptor beta chains share one sample of origin, sequenced in a study of human T cells and chemical hapten exposure. TCRdb re-analysed the RACE reads in MiXCR, keeping a single row per CDR3 protein. The sample lists under 60,000 distinct CDR3 sequences, roughly 9% occurring once. Specified time point: pre-sensitization, week 0. Treatment of the sample: therapeutic diphenylcyclopropenone sensitization with weekly scalp DPC. Unseparated into fractions, whole blood served as the source from which total RNA was extracted. This sample comprised whole blood, obtained in connection with sensitization to the hapten diphenylcyclopropenone (DPC). The receptors were sampled from a woman between 25 and 40 years old with alopecia areata. Some clones in this sample may be carry-over from other donors' samples.

Written as DNA, the CDR3 is TGCAGTGCGAGGGCACAGACCTCCTATAATTCACCCCTCCACTTT. Its protein product is CSARAQTSYNSPLHF. The chain uses TRBV20-1 and TRBJ1-6; D not certain. V was clipped by 6 bases and J by 0 bases, with 12 bases between them. The CDR3 sequence is 15 residues long. Germline V lookup: CDR1 DFQATT, CDR2 SNEGSKA (reference sequence).

This clonotype showed up many times. The chain employs TRBV20-1 and TRBJ2-1; 10 nucleotides align to TRBD2. J lost 7 bases, V lost 0 bases, and 9 bases had no gene match. CDR3 length equals 16 residues. The V gene's germline CDR1 is DFQATT and CDR2 SNEGSKA (reference sequence). The CDR3 loop is CSARDLRAGGPNEQFF. In DNA form, the CDR3 reads TGCAGTGCTAGAGATCTCAGAGCGGGGGGGCCGAATGAGCAGTTCTTC.

A word on this clonotype: A much larger clone sits a single nucleotide away, making a read error possible. The chain carries TRBV5-8 and TRBJ2-1; D is undetermined. V was pared by 4 bases and J by 3 bases, with 17 bases between. There are 16 residues in the CDR3. CDR1 is SGHTS, CDR2 YDEGEE, per germline. The CDR3 bases are TGTGCCAGCAGCCATAGAGGACGAGTCAGCTACAATGAGCAGTTCTTC. Its translation is CASSHRGRVSYNEQFF.

This clonotype was detected a few times. J is TRBJ2-5 and V is TRBV5-6; D call uncertain. V lost 0 bases, J lost 4 bases, and 7 bases lay in between. The CDR3 has 13 amino acids. Germline lookup yields CDR1 SGHDT and CDR2 YYEEEE. DNA for the CDR3: TGTGCCAGCAGCTTGGACGTAATAGAGACCCAGTACTTC. This encodes CASSLDVIETQYF.

The chain couples TRBV13 to TRBJ2-1; 9 bases agree with TRBD2. Germline V lookup: CDR1 PRHDT, CDR2 FYEKMQ (reference sequence). CDR3 length equals 20 residues. With 1 base clipped from V and 0 bases from J, the junction kept 13 bases outside the gene matches. The CDR3 is CASSLVWLASGESSYNEQFF. CDR3 bases: TGTGCCAGCAGCTTAGTTTGGTTAGCTAGCGGGGAAAGCTCCTACAATGAGCAGTTCTTC.

The chain couples TRBV19 to TRBJ1-2; no firm D call. The length of the CDR3 is 11 residues. The V and J ends lost 5 bases and 8 bases respectively, with 9 bases between them. CDR1 and CDR2 from the germline V gene are LNHDA and SQIVND (reference sequence). The CDR3 here is CASSDVSGYTF. The CDR3 DNA reads as TGTGCCAGTAGTGACGTCAGCGGCTACACCTTC.

V gene TRBV3-1 combines with J gene TRBJ2-3; 12 positions agree with TRBD2. Germline V gene sequence: CDR1 LGHDT, CDR2 YNNKEL (reference sequence). V trimming: 4 bases; J trimming: 6 bases; junction bases outside the gene matches: 5. CDR3 size: 15 residues. The CDR3 protein is CASSRSSGGVDTQYF. CDR3 DNA: TGTGCCAGCAGCCGATCTAGCGGGGGGGTTGATACGCAGTATTTT.

This clonotype was counted at least ten times. At one boundary the junction diverges from the germline segment, which might be a read error. J is TRBJ2-7 and V is TRBV20-1; D is tentatively TRBD1 or TRBD2 (5 bases each). The CDR3 totals 11 residues. Germline loops: CDR1 DFQATT, CDR2 SNEGSKA (reference sequence). The CDR3 nucleotides are TGCAGTGTCGTTACCGGGACGGCGGTAAACTTC. Amino acid sequence: CSVVTGTAVNF.

This clonotype came up a few times. This chain links TRBV15 with TRBJ2-3, with 8 nucleotides matching TRBD2. The germline V gene encodes CDR1 LNHNV and CDR2 YYDKDF (reference sequence). This CDR3 comprises 15 residues. V was clipped by 0 bases and J by 4 bases; unmatched bases: 3. CDR3: CATSRDTGGADTQYF. The CDR3 DNA sequence: TGTGCCACCAGCAGAGATACGGGGGGGGCAGATACGCAGTATTTT.

This clonotype was observed at least ten times. The gene calls are TRBV20-1 and TRBJ1-5; 7 bases are a match to TRBD1. This CDR3 region has 16 residues. Trimming at V came to 4 bases and at J to 0 bases, leaving 9 bases not matched to a gene. Germline V gene lookup returns CDR1 DFQATT and CDR2 SNEGSKA (reference sequence). CDR3 protein: CSATPGTAYSNQPQHF. CDR3 nucleotide sequence: TGCAGTGCTACCCCCGGGACAGCTTATAGCAATCAGCCCCAGCATTTT.

This clonotype was recorded a few times. The chain combines TRBV27 with TRBJ1-2; TRBD1 is a possible D gene (6 bases). The CDR3 runs 12 residues. Germline V gene data show CDR1 as MNHEY and CDR2 as SMNVEV (reference sequence). V dropped 9 bases and J dropped 4 bases, with 12 bases sitting between them. The CDR3 reads CASIQGVYGYTF. The CDR3 nucleotides are TGTGCCAGTATACAGGGAGTCTATGGCTACACCTTC.

In its sample, this clonotype was seen many times. V usage is TRBV4-2 and J usage is TRBJ2-3, with 8 bases fitting TRBD2. V dropped 1 base and J dropped 6; count of bases not matched to a gene: 3. The germline V gene has CDR1 LGHNA and CDR2 YNFKEQ. This CDR3 region has 14 residues. The CDR3 here is CASSQGTSRDTQYF. In DNA form, the CDR3 reads TGTGCCAGCAGCCAAGGGACTAGCAGGGATACGCAGTATTTT.

The V gene is TRBV27, the J gene TRBJ2-4, with TRBD1 matching 7 bases. The V gene's germline CDR1 is MNHEY and CDR2 SMNVEV (reference sequence). The ends lost 1 base at V and 6 bases at J; junction bases unmatched: 9. The CDR3 is 16 amino acids. The CDR3 coding sequence is TGTGCCAGCAGTTTATTAACAGGGGTGGGTCCAAACATTCAGTACTTC. It encodes CASSLLTGVGPNIQYF.

J is TRBJ1-1 and V is TRBV7-2, with TRBD1 matching 9 bases. The CDR3 totals 15 residues. V shed 5 bases and J 8 bases; nucleotides not matched to a gene: 12. Germline assignment: CDR1 SGHTA and CDR2 FQGNSA. DNA of the CDR3: TGTGCCAGCAGCCGCCTACCGGGACAGGGTACGGAAGCTTTCTTT. Encoded protein: CASSRLPGQGTEAFF.

The sample holds a few counts of this clonotype. This chain joins TRBV6-6 and TRBJ2-1; 8 bases map to TRBD2. There are 15 residues in the CDR3. Germline CDR1 reads MNHNY; CDR2 reads SVGAGI (reference sequence). Trimming at V came to 9 bases and at J to 7 bases, leaving 14 bases not matched to a gene. The CDR3 loop is CASFTGGGALNEQFF. The CDR3 DNA is TGTGCCAGTTTTACGGGGGGGGGGGCGTTAAATGAGCAGTTCTTC.

This clonotype was detected a few times. The chain's CDR3 is CASRLTWGYNEQFF. The CDR3, as DNA: TGTGCCAGCAGACTGACTTGGGGGTACAATGAGCAGTTCTTC. This sequence joins TRBV12-3 or TRBV12-4 and TRBJ2-1; D may match TRBD1 or TRBD2 (5 bases each). V lost 6 bases, J lost 4 bases, and 13 bases lay in between. The CDR3 runs to 14 residues.

There are many counts of this clonotype. The CDR3 nucleotides are TGTGCCAGCCGTCCCGGGACAGGGACAGATACGCAGTATTTT. Its translation: CASRPGTGTDTQYF. This chain connects TRBV12-3 or TRBV12-4 to TRBJ2-3; 9 nucleotides agree with TRBD1. The junction had 6 bases not matched to a gene; V was cut back by 8 bases and J by 3 bases. The CDR3 sequence is 14 residues long.

Ten or more counts support this clonotype. The junction and the germline gene differ at one end; a read error may be behind it. J is TRBJ2-3 and V is TRBV27; D possibly corresponds to TRBD1 (6 bases). Germline V CDR1 and CDR2: MNHEY, SMNVEV (reference sequence). The CDR3 is made up of 14 amino acids. The CDR3 nucleotides are TGTGCCAGCACTTTACAGGGAACCACAGATACGCAGTATTTT. This encodes CASTLQGTTDTQYF.

This clonotype was recorded at least ten times. The rearrangement links TRBV6-1 to TRBJ2-1, with a possible D match to TRBD2 (6 bases). The CDR3 is made up of 13 amino acids. CDR1 and CDR2 from the germline V gene are MNHNS and SASEGT. Deletions cut 5 bases from V and 7 bases from J, with 12 bases between. In DNA, the CDR3 is TGTGCCAGCAGTTTAGGGACTGTGAATGAGCAGTTCTTC. This sequence encodes CASSLGTVNEQFF.

This clonotype appeared many times. This chain joins TRBV6-2 or TRBV6-3 and TRBJ1-1, with no clear D. Trimming removed 6 bases at V and 1 base at J, with 21 bases between. CDR1 is MNHEY, CDR2 SVGEGT, per germline. The CDR3 length is 17 residues. This chain's CDR3 is CASSPFGRGVWNTEAFF. DNA for the CDR3: TGTGCCAGCAGCCCTTTCGGGCGGGGTGTCTGGAACACTGAAGCTTTCTTT.

This clonotype was found a few times. This chain connects TRBV11-1 to TRBJ2-1, with 13 bases aligning to TRBD2. J gave up 9 bases and V 6 bases, and 8 bases lay outside the gene matches. The germline CDR1 and CDR2 sequences are SGHAT and FQDESV (reference sequence). CDR3 length: 15 residues. In nucleotides, the CDR3 is TGTGCCAGCAGGCCAGGACTAGCGGGGGCCCCTGAGCAGTTCTTC. This codes for CASRPGLAGAPEQFF.

This clonotype appeared many times. This sequence joins TRBV5-4 and TRBJ1-1; D perhaps matches TRBD1 (6 bases). CDR3 length: 14 residues. The germline V and J ends were trimmed by 4 bases and 5 bases, with 15 bases remaining between them. The germline V gene encodes CDR1 SGHNT and CDR2 YYREEE (reference sequence). The CDR3 bases are TGTGCCAGCAGCGGGAAACAGGGAAAGACTGAAGCTTTCTTT. Its protein is CASSGKQGKTEAFF.

The chain recombines TRBV7-2 with TRBJ1-6; no clear D gene. The CDR3 length is 13 residues. V lost 4 bases, J lost 10 bases, and 11 bases lay in between. Germline loops: CDR1 SGHTA, CDR2 FQGNSA. The CDR3: CASSWERRSPLHF. DNA for the CDR3: TGTGCCAGCAGCTGGGAGCGGAGATCACCCCTCCACTTT.

This clonotype was recorded at least ten times. The chain uses TRBV2 and TRBJ1-4, with TRBD1 as a possible D gene (6 bases). Per the germline V gene, CDR1 is SNHLY and CDR2 is FYNNEI. There are 16 residues in the CDR3. V dropped 0 bases and J dropped 5 bases, with 13 bases sitting between them. In DNA, the CDR3 is TGTGCCAGCAGTGAAGCGAGGGGGATACTGAATGAAAAACTGTTTTTT. Its protein product is CASSEARGILNEKLFF.

Only a few counts were recorded for this clonotype. The chain combines TRBV5-6 with TRBJ1-5, with D maybe TRBD1 (5 bases). Germline values: CDR1 SGHDT, CDR2 YYEEEE. V was pared by 2 bases and J by 7 bases, with 16 bases between. The CDR3 has 15 residues. The CDR3 coding sequence is TGTGCCAGCAGCTTTAATGGGGGAGGGAAACAGCCCCAGCATTTT. Translation: CASSFNGGGKQPQHF. The full variable domain, its missing parts supplied by reference TRBV5-6 and TRBJ1-5, is DAGVTQSPTHLIKTRGQQVTLRCSPKSGHDTVSWYQQALGQGPQFIFQYYEEEERQRGNFPDRFSGHQFPNYSSELNVNALLLGDSALYLCASSFNGGGKQPQHFGDGTRLSIL.

The chain carries TRBV5-1 and TRBJ2-2; tentatively, D is TRBD1 (5 bases). The CDR3 runs 13 residues. Trimming removed 2 bases at V and 4 bases at J, with 6 bases between. The germline CDR1 and CDR2 sequences are SGHRS and YFSETQ. CDR3 amino acids: CASSFRATGELFF. For the CDR3, the DNA is TGCGCCAGCAGCTTCAGGGCCACCGGGGAGCTGTTTTTT.

The table lists this clonotype with a few counts. The chain is built from TRBV6-2 or TRBV6-3 and TRBJ2-3; TRBD2 agrees at 8 bases. The CDR3 spans 15 residues. With 6 bases clipped from V and 2 bases from J, the junction kept 7 bases outside the gene matches. CDR1 and CDR2 (germline): MNHEY, SVGEGT. The CDR3 nucleotides read TGTGCCAGCAGACAAACTAGCGGAGCCACAGATACGCAGTATTTT. Translation: CASRQTSGATDTQYF.

This clonotype was seen once. The rearrangement joins TRBV4-1 to TRBJ2-1, with a weak D call TRBD2 (5 bases). Trimming took off 4 bases at V and 2 bases at J, with 15 bases between the two ends. The CDR3 covers 16 residues. Germline CDR1 reads MGHRA; CDR2 reads YSYEKL. The DNA for the CDR3 is TGCGCCAGCAGCCCGGGGTTGGGTGTCACCTACAATGAGCAGTTCTTC. It translates to CASSPGLGVTYNEQFF.

There are many counts of this clonotype. The chain recombines TRBV12-3 or TRBV12-4 with TRBJ1-4; a possible D gene is TRBD1 (5 bases). Trimming took off 5 bases at V and 7 bases at J, with 17 bases between the two ends. The CDR3 extends over 15 amino acids. CDR3 DNA: TGTGCCAGCAGTGGGGTCGGGCAGGGCGCTGAAAAACTGTTTTTT. This codes for CASSGVGQGAEKLFF.

Comments on this clonotype: A much larger clone is a single base away; this may be a read error. The chain is built from TRBV11-2 and TRBJ1-1; no reliable D call. The CDR3 sequence is 14 residues long. CDR1 is SGHAT, CDR2 FQNNGV, per germline. The V end lost 4 bases, the J end lost 5 bases, and 14 bases lay between the germline ends. The DNA for the CDR3 is TGTGCCAGCAGCTCCACATGGAGTGGGACTGAAGCTTTCTTT. It encodes CASSSTWSGTEAFF.